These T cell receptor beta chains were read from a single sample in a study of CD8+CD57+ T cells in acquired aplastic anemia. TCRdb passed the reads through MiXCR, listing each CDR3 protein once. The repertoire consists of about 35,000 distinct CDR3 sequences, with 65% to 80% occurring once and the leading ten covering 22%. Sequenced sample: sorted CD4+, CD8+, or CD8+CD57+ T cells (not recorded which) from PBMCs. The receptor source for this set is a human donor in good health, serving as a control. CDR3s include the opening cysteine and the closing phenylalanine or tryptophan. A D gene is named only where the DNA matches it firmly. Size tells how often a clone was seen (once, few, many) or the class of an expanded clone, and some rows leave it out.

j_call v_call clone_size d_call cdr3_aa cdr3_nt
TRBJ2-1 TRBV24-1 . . CATSDSWGASYNEQFF TGTGCCACCAGTGACTCCTGGGGGGCATCCTACAATGAGCAGTTCTTC
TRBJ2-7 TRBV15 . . CATSRSSGEQYF TGTGCCACCAGCAGGTCGTCGGGCGAGCAGTACTTC
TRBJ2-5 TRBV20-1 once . CSARDLAETQYF TGCAGTGCTAGAGACCTAGCCGAGACCCAGTACTTC
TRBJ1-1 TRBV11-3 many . CASSLTVNTEAFF TGTGCCAGCAGCTTAACGGTGAACACTGAAGCTTTCTTT
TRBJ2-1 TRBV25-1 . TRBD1 CASSSGTGHNEQFF TGTGCCAGCAGTTCCGGGACAGGGCACAATGAGCAGTTCTTC
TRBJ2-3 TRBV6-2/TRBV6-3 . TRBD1 CASSAGQGSTDTQYF TGTGCCAGCAGTGCTGGACAGGGGAGTACAGATACGCAGTATTTT
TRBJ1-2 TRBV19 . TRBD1 CASREMDRVIGYTF TGTGCCAGTAGAGAAATGGACAGGGTTATAGGCTACACCTTC
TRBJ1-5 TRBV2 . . CASSEPNQPQHF TGTGCCAGCAGTGAACCTAATCAGCCCCAGCATTTT
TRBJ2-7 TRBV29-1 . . CSVRQVTYEQYF TGCAGCGTCAGACAGGTTACCTACGAGCAGTACTTC
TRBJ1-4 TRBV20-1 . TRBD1 CSASRANRGFEKLFF TGCAGTGCTAGCAGGGCGAACAGGGGGTTCGAAAAACTGTTTTTT
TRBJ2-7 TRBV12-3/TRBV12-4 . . CASSSGMSPYEQYF TGTGCCAGCAGTTCCGGGATGAGCCCCTACGAGCAGTACTTC
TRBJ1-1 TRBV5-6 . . CASSLALGRDGWNTEAFF TGTGCCAGCAGCTTGGCTCTAGGTCGGGACGGATGGAACACTGAAGCTTTCTTT
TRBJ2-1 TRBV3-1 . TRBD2 CASSTGTSVTEQFF TGTGCCAGCAGCACCGGGACTAGCGTCACTGAGCAGTTCTTC
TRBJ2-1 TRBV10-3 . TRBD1 CANKGQGEGYEQFF TGTGCCAACAAAGGACAGGGTGAAGGCTATGAGCAGTTCTTC
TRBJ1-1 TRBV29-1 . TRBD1 CSAARGLDTEAFF TGCAGCGCTGCCAGGGGGCTGGACACTGAAGCTTTCTTT
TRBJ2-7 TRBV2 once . CASTEFYEQYF TGTGCCAGCACCGAATTTTACGAGCAGTACTTC
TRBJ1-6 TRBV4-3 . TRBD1 CASSQDATGPNSPLHF TGCGCCAGCAGCCAAGATGCGACAGGGCCTAATTCACCCCTCCACTTT
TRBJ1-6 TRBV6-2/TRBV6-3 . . CASSGILQGSPLHF TGTGCCAGCAGTGGTATACTACAGGGTTCACCCCTCCACTTT
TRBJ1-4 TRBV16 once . CASSPPFGGKDEKLFF TGTGCCAGCAGCCCCCCGTTCGGAGGAAAGGATGAAAAACTGTTTTTT
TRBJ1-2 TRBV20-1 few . CSARMFQRLYGYTF TGCAGTGCTAGAATGTTTCAGAGACTCTATGGCTACACCTTC
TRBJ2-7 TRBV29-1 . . CSVESSWTAEQYF TGCAGCGTTGAATCGTCGTGGACGGCTGAGCAGTACTTC
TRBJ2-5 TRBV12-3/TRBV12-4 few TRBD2 CASSSTSGGSFADQYF TGTGCCAGCAGTTCTACTAGCGGGGGGTCTTTTGCGGACCAGTACTTC
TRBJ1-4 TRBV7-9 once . CASSLGRGEKLFF TGTGCCAGCAGCTTAGGACGTGGGGAAAAACTGTTTTTT
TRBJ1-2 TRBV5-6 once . CASRRRENYGYTF TGTGCCAGCAGGAGGAGGGAGAACTATGGCTACACCTTC
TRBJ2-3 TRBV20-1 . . CSARGGSDTQYF TGCAGTGCTAGAGGGGGGTCAGATACGCAGTATTTT
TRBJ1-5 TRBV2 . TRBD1 CASRAGGLGNQPQHF TGTGCCAGCAGGGCAGGGGGCTTAGGCAATCAGCCCCAGCATTTT
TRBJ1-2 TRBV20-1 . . CSAREGTVRAYGYTF TGCAGTGCTAGAGAAGGTACGGTCAGAGCCTATGGCTACACCTTC
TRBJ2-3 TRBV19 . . CASSMTILSDTQYF TGTGCCAGTAGTATGACCATCTTGTCAGATACGCAGTATTTT
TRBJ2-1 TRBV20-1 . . CSAPDYNEQFF TGCAGTGCCCCAGATTACAATGAGCAGTTCTTC
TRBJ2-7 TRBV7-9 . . CASSLAFEQYF TGTGCCAGCAGCTTGGCGTTCGAGCAGTACTTC
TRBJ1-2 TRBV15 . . CATRPGRQHYGYTF TGTGCCACCAGACCGGGACGGCAGCATTATGGCTACACCTTC
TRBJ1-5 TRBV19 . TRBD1 CASSMGQTYQPQHF TGTGCCAGTAGTATGGGACAGACCTATCAGCCCCAGCATTTT
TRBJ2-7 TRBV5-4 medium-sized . CASSLGPWGSDEQYF TGTGCCAGCAGCTTGGGCCCCTGGGGTTCCGACGAGCAGTACTTC
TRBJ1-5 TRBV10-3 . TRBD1 CAISVGQENQPQHF TGTGCCATCAGCGTCGGACAGGAGAATCAGCCCCAGCATTTT
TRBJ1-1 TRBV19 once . CASYGAEWTEAFF TGTGCCAGTTACGGGGCTGAGTGGACTGAAGCTTTCTTT
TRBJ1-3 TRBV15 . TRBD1 CATSGQAGSGNTIYF TGTGCCACCAGCGGACAGGCGGGCTCTGGAAACACCATATATTTT
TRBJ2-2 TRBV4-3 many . CASSQGVAAIPNTGELFF TGCGCCAGCAGCCAAGGAGTGGCAGCTATTCCGAACACCGGGGAGCTGTTTTTT
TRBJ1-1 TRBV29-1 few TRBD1 CSVRGQGTEAFF TGCAGCGTGAGGGGACAGGGCACTGAAGCTTTCTTT
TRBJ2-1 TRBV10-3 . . CAISEVQGESDEQFF TGTGCCATCAGTGAAGTTCAGGGAGAATCGGATGAGCAGTTCTTC
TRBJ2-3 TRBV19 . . CASSPLNPRVGDTQYF TGTGCCAGTAGCCCACTTAATCCGAGGGTTGGAGATACGCAGTATTTT
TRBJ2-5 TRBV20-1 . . CSAESNPGTQYF TGCAGTGCCGAATCCAACCCGGGGACCCAGTACTTC
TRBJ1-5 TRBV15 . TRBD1 CATSRNLDRVGQPQHF TGTGCCACCAGCAGGAACTTGGACAGGGTGGGTCAGCCCCAGCATTTT
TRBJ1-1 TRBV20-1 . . CSAPRVEGPNTEAFF TGCAGTGCCCCGAGGGTTGAGGGGCCGAACACTGAAGCTTTCTTT
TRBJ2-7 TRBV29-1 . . CSVATIGEQYF TGCAGCGTCGCCACGATTGGCGAGCAGTACTTC
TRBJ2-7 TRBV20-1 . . CSVPPPPGSYEQYF TGCAGTGTTCCCCCTCCCCCAGGCTCCTACGAGCAGTACTTC
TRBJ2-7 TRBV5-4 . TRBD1 CASQGAYEQYF TGTGCCAGTCAGGGGGCCTACGAGCAGTACTTC